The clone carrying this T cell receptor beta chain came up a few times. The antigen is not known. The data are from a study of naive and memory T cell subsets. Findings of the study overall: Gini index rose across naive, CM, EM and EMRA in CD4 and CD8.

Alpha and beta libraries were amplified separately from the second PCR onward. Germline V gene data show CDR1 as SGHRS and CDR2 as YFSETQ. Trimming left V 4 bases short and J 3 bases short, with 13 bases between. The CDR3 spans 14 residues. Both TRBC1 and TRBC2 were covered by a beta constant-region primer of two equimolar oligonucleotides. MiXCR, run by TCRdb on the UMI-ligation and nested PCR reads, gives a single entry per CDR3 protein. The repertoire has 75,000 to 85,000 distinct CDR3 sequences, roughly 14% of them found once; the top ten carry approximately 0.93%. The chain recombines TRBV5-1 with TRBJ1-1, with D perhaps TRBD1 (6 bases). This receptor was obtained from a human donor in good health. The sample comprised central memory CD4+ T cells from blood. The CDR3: CASSPATGHTEAFF. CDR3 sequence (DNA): TGCGCCAGCAGCCCAGCCACAGGGCACACTGAAGCTTTCTTT.